Below, 5 T cell receptor beta chains from the same sample are listed, as sequenced in a study of spatial heterogeneity in lung cancer. Study-wide results and caveats: Counts of expanded alpha and beta TCRs within tumors tracked the tumor nonsynonymous mutation count.

Using its own MiXCR run on the 5' RACE reads, TCRdb lists one record per CDR3 protein. The sample includes tens of thousands of distinct CDR3 sequences, about a sixth of them seen just once. Time point given: sample taken at primary tumor resection. No antigen is known for these receptors. The source was lung tumor tissue, collected at surgery. The source is a female donor with early-stage non-small cell lung cancer.

The rearrangement joins TRBV12-3 or TRBV12-4 to TRBJ2-1; a weak D match, TRBD1 (6 bases). This CDR3 has 13 residues. V lost 4 bases, J lost 4 bases, and 8 bases lay in between. CDR3 DNA: TGTGCCAGCAGTTCAACAGGGTACAATGAGCAGTTCTTC. Protein sequence: CASSSTGYNEQFF.

This clonotype showed up many times. V usage is TRBV7-9 and J usage is TRBJ2-5; D is unresolved. The germline gives CDR1 SEHNR, CDR2 FQNEAQ (reference sequence). V shed 5 bases and J shed 0 bases, with 10 bases lying between them. CDR3 length equals 14 residues. CDR3 bases: TGTGCCAGCAGCCTGACTGGATACCAAGAGACCCAGTACTTC. Its protein product is CASSLTGYQETQYF.

The chain is built from TRBV14 and TRBJ2-3, with unresolved D. With 0 bases removed from V and 1 base from J, the gap between germline ends came to 8 bases. The germline V gene encodes CDR1 SGHDN and CDR2 FVKESK. The length of the CDR3 is 15 residues. CDR3 region: CASSQDRSRTDTQYF. CDR3 nucleotides: TGTGCCAGCAGCCAAGATAGGAGTCGCACAGATACGCAGTATTTT.

This chain connects TRBV29-1 to TRBJ1-2; D not resolved. Germline V gene lookup returns CDR1 SQVTM and CDR2 ANQGSEA. Trimming cost V 0 bases and J 7 bases, with 6 bases left between them. The CDR3 extends over 11 amino acids. CDR3 coding DNA: TGCAGCGTTGAAGACCCCACTGGCTACACCTTC. Protein: CSVEDPTGYTF.

The table lists this clonotype with a few counts. The chain combines TRBV18 with TRBJ2-6; D is possibly TRBD1 (5 bases). CDR3 length equals 18 residues. V was shortened by 4 bases and J by 0 bases, with 16 bases between the two germline ends. Germline V lookup: CDR1 KGHSH, CDR2 LQKENI. DNA for the CDR3: TGTGCCAGCTCACGGGTGGCCAGGGAAACCTCTGGGGCCAACGTCCTGACTTTC. Translation: CASSRVARETSGANVLTF.